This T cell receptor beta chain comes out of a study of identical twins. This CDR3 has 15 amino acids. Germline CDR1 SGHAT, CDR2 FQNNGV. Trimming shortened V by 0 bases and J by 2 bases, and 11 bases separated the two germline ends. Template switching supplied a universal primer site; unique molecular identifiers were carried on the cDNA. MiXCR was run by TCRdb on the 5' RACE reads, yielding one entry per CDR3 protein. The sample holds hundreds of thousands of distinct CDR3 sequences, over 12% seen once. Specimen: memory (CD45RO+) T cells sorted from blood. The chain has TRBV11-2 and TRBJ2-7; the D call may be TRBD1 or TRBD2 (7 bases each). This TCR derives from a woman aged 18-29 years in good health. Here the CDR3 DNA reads TGTGCCAGCAGCTTAGAGGCAGGGGGGGCCTACGAGCAGTACTTC. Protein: CASSLEAGGAYEQYF.